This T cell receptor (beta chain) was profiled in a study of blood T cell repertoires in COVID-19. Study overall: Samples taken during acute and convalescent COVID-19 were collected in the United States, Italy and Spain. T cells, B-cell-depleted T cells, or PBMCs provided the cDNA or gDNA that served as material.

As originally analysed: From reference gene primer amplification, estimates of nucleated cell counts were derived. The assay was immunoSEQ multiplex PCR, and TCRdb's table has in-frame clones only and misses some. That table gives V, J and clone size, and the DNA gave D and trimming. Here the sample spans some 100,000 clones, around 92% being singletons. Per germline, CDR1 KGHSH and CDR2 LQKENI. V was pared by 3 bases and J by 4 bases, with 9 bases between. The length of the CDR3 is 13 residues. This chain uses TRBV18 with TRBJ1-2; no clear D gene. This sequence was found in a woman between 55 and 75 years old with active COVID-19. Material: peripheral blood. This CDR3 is CASSPPGAYGYTF. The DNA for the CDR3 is TGTGCCAGCTCACCTCCGGGAGCCTATGGCTACACCTTC.